Shown below are 8 T cell receptor beta chains from a single sample sequenced in a study of blood T cell repertoires in COVID-19. Sequencing used immunoSEQ multiplex PCR; TCRdb keeps in-frame clones, though not all of them. The repertoire holds roughly 150,000 clones, with about 88% as singletons. Material for sequencing was peripheral blood. The receptors originated from a man aged 45-65 years who had recovered from COVID-19.

This chain connects TRBV28 to TRBJ2-7; D is perhaps TRBD1 (6 bases). V lost 6 bases, J lost 3 bases, and 18 bases lay in between. Germline CDR1 MDHEN, CDR2 SYDVKM. The CDR3 covers 15 residues. The CDR3 DNA sequence: TGTGCCAGCAGCGACTGGGACATCAGAAACTACGAGCAGTACTTC. Translating gives CASSDWDIRNYEQYF.

The genes are TRBV7-2 and TRBJ2-3, with 8 nucleotides matching TRBD1. The V and J ends lost 4 bases and 5 bases, in that order; junction bases with no gene match: 5. Germline lookup yields CDR1 SGHTA and CDR2 FQGNSA. The CDR3 is 14 amino acids. CDR3 bases: TGTGCCAGCAGCTCGGACAGGGAGGTAGATACGCAGTATTTT. Encoded protein: CASSSDREVDTQYF.

The genes are TRBV6-5 and TRBJ1-3, with 7 bases lining up with TRBD1. V dropped 6 bases and J dropped 5; count of bases not matched to a gene: 10. The length of the CDR3 is 15 residues. The germline V gene encodes CDR1 MNHEY and CDR2 SVGAGI. CDR3 DNA: TGTGCCAGCAGGACCGGGACAGTGAAACGAAACACCATATATTTT. It is translated as CASRTGTVKRNTIYF.

The chain couples TRBV6-2 or TRBV6-3 to TRBJ1-5, with 7 nucleotides matching TRBD1. The CDR3 is 15 residues long. Germline assignment: CDR1 MNHEY and CDR2 SVGEGT. V trimming: 0 bases; J trimming: 4 bases; junction bases outside the gene matches: 3. The CDR3 loop reads CASSYSGGFNQPQHF. The CDR3 nucleotides are TGTGCCAGCAGTTACTCAGGGGGCTTTAATCAGCCCCAGCATTTT.

The rearrangement joins TRBV9 to TRBJ2-1, with TRBD2 matching over 9 bases. From germline, CDR1 is SGDLS and CDR2 YYNGEE. After removal of 0 bases from V and 7 bases from J, the junction contained 5 bases not matched to a gene. This CDR3 is built from 15 residues. CDR3 region: CASSVGGSGSNEQFF. In DNA form, the CDR3 reads TGTGCCAGCAGCGTAGGGGGTAGCGGGAGTAATGAGCAGTTCTTC.

The genes are TRBV5-1 and TRBJ1-4; possible D gene TRBD1, 5 bases. V dropped 4 bases and J dropped 6 bases, with 16 bases sitting between them. This CDR3 comprises 15 residues. The germline V gene has CDR1 SGHRS and CDR2 YFSETQ. DNA for the CDR3: TGCGCCAGCAGCCCGACGGGGGTACCAGATGAAAAACTGTTTTTT. This gives the protein CASSPTGVPDEKLFF.

V and J are TRBV27 and TRBJ2-7; 8 nucleotides match TRBD2. The CDR3 is 17 amino acids. Germline V gene lookup returns CDR1 MNHEY and CDR2 SMNVEV (reference sequence). J lost 2 bases, V lost 2 bases, and 11 bases had no gene match. The CDR3 sequence is CASSLRASGLRTYEQYF. The CDR3 DNA sequence: TGTGCCAGCAGTTTAAGGGCTAGCGGGTTAAGAACCTACGAGCAGTACTTC.

The chain uses TRBV18 and TRBJ1-5; D is ambiguous. CDR1 KGHSH and CDR2 LQKENI come from the germline V gene. V was pared by 0 bases and J by 1 base, with 7 bases between. The CDR3 has 15 residues. The CDR3 loop reads CASSPPGVSNQPQHF. CDR3 sequence (DNA): TGTGCCAGCTCACCACCGGGCGTGAGCAATCAGCCCCAGCATTTT.